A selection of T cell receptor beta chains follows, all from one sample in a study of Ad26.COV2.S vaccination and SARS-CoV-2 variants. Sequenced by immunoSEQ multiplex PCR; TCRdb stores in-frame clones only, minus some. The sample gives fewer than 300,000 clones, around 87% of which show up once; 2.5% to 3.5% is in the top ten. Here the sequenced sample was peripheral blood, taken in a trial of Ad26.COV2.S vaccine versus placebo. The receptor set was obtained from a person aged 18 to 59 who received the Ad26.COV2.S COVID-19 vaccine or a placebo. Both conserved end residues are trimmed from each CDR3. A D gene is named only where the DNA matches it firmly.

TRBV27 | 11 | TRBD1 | ASSARTGYEQY
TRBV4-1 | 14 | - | ASSRGLGERGYGYT
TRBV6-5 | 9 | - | ASSLGYEQY
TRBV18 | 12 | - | ASVPDSSYNEQF
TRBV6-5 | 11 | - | ASSYGRYNEQF
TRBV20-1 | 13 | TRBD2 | SASPSGGYQETQY
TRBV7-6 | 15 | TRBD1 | ASSWITGGSSTDTQY
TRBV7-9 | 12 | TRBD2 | ASSPGLGHGELF
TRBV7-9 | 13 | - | ASSSPGTGTYEQY
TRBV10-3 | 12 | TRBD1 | AITRDRNTGELF
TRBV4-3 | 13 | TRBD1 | ASSQETGNLEPQH
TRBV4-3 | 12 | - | ASSQDQKGRVQY
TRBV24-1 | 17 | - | ATSDLRPGAGFAITLYT
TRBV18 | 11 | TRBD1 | ASSSGQPGEQY
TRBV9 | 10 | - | ASSPMTHGYT
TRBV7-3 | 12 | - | ASSLTGGNTEAF
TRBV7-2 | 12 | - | ASSPTGGMGGYT
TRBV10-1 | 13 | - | ASSESNGWRDTQY
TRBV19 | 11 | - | ASNLAGLGELF
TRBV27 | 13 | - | ASSLSSRSREKLF
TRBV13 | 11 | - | ASSINRVDEQY
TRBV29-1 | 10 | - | SAGQTNEKLF
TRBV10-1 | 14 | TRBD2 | ASKVGSGGTQETQY
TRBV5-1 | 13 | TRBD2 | ASSLGSGGADEQY
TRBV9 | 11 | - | ASSVGGLETQY
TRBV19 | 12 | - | ASNPGGIQETQY
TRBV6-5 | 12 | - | ASSTTAEGTGYT
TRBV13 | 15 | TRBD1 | ASSLFPDRLDTGELF
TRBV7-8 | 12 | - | ASSNGGALTEAF
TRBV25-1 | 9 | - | ASSPGETQY
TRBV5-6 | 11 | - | ASSHAVGREQF
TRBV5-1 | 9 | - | ASSFTDTQY
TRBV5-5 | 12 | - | ASSLAAGNYGYT
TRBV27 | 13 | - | ASKPRGGFSYEQY
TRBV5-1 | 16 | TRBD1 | ASSLEPTGLSGANVLT
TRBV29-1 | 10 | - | SVTRPNTEAF
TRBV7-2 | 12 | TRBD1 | ASTDRAAGNTIY
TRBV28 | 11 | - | ASSSGTPPEQY
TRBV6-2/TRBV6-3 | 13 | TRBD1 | ASSRSTGGGYGYT
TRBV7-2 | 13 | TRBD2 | ASSFGLAETGELF
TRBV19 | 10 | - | ASSNGWETQY
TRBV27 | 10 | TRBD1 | ASRAGGQPQH
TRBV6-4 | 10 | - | ASSGTGYEQY
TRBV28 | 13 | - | ASSLFEPGIETQY
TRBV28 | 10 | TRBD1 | ASNRGPNGYT
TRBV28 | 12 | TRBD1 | ASSLGTANYGYT